Following are 13 T cell receptor beta chains from one sample sequenced in a study of blood T cells in healthy people across ages. A sample-barcoded 5' primer and a J-beta primer mix were used in a second PCR of roughly 7 to 11 cycles. TCRdb independently ran MiXCR on the 5' RACE reads; one entry per CDR3 protein. Of some 900,000 distinct CDR3 sequences listed, roughly 48% are singletons. Sequenced: blood. The source of these receptors is a man aged 30 to 45 in good health.

This clonotype was observed a few times. The gene calls are TRBV20-1 and TRBJ2-3; TRBD2 matches at 7 bases. V dropped 6 bases and J dropped 8; count of bases not matched to a gene: 5. The CDR3 sequence is 11 residues long. Germline CDR1 DFQATT, CDR2 SNEGSKA (reference sequence). The CDR3 nucleotides read TGCAGTGCGATAACGGGGGGTACGCAGTATTTT. Protein sequence: CSAITGGTQYF.

This clonotype has at least ten counts. V and J are TRBV3-1 and TRBJ1-2, with D tentatively TRBD1 (6 bases). Germline V gene lookup returns CDR1 LGHDT and CDR2 YNNKEL (reference sequence). The CDR3 runs to 12 residues. Deletions cut 0 bases from V and 8 bases from J, with 7 bases between. The CDR3 DNA is TGTGCCAGCAGCCAAGATACAGGGGGCTACACCTTC. Translation gives CASSQDTGGYTF.

This clonotype appeared a few times. The chain has TRBV28 and TRBJ2-7; possibly TRBD1 for D (5 bases). CDR3 length: 14 residues. The germline V gene encodes CDR1 MDHEN and CDR2 SYDVKM. The V and J ends lost 2 bases and 3 bases respectively, with 11 bases between them. The CDR3 protein is CASSLTRQLYEQYF. As DNA, the CDR3 is TGTGCCAGCAGTTTAACCCGACAGCTCTACGAGCAGTACTTC.

The V call is TRBV20-1, the J call TRBJ2-5; D gene uncertain. Trimming removed 0 bases at V and 1 base at J, with 9 bases between. The germline CDR1 and CDR2 sequences are DFQATT and SNEGSKA (reference sequence). This CDR3 has 14 residues. Here the CDR3 DNA reads TGCAGTGCTAGAGATTCCGGCAGCCAAGAGACCCAGTACTTC. Its translation is CSARDSGSQETQYF.

V is TRBV6-1 and J is TRBJ2-7, with D maybe TRBD2 (5 bases). The V and J ends lost 8 bases and 2 bases respectively, with 16 bases between them. This CDR3 is 14 amino acids long. The V gene's germline CDR1 is MNHNS and CDR2 SASEGT. The CDR3 region is CASESLGRAYEQYF. The CDR3 DNA is TGTGCCAGCGAAAGCCTCGGGCGGGCCTACGAGCAGTACTTC.

J is TRBJ2-7 and V is TRBV4-2; D is possibly TRBD1 (6 bases). The CDR3 is 16 residues long. Per the germline V gene, CDR1 is LGHNA and CDR2 is YNFKEQ. Trimming took 0 bases from V and 7 from J, leaving 19 bases between them. Here the CDR3 DNA reads TGTGCCAGCAGCCAAGATGGAACTGGGGGCCGCAGTGAGCAGTACTTC. As protein: CASSQDGTGGRSEQYF.

This chain joins TRBV27 and TRBJ1-1, with unresolved D. Germline V gene sequence: CDR1 MNHEY, CDR2 SMNVEV (reference sequence). Deletions cut 3 bases from V and 8 bases from J, with 13 bases between. This CDR3 comprises 13 residues. The CDR3 nucleotides are TGTGCCAGCAGTTTTGGTGCAGCGGGGGAAGCTTTCTTT. It yields the protein CASSFGAAGEAFF.

This clonotype was counted between two and nine times. The chain combines TRBV7-9 with TRBJ1-2; 7 nucleotides match TRBD1. The junction had 7 bases not matched to a gene; V was cut back by 6 bases and J by 6 bases. The CDR3 is 13 residues long. Germline V gene lookup returns CDR1 SEHNR and CDR2 FQNEAQ (reference sequence). CDR3 amino acids: CASSQAGGNGYTF. CDR3 bases: TGTGCCAGCAGTCAGGCAGGGGGAAATGGCTACACCTTC.

Comment on this clonotype: One junction end does not reproduce the germline sequence, and a read error may be involved. The CDR3 DNA reads as TGTACCAGCAGCCAAGATCTGTTAGGTTCTAACTATGGCTACACCTTC. It translates to CTSSQDLLGSNYGYTF. The chain links TRBV4-2 to TRBJ1-2; D unclear. The CDR3 spans 16 residues. Germline V gene lookup returns CDR1 LGHNA and CDR2 YNFKEQ.

This chain connects TRBV12-3 or TRBV12-4 to TRBJ1-2; tentative D call: TRBD1 (5 bases). V was clipped by 1 base and J by 2 bases, with 14 bases between them. CDR3 length: 16 residues. The CDR3 reads CASSLGGGAKNYGYTF. In nucleotides, the CDR3 is TGTGCCAGCAGTTTAGGCGGGGGAGCCAAAAACTATGGCTACACCTTC.

In its sample, this clonotype was seen once. V usage is TRBV29-1 and J usage is TRBJ1-5; D not resolved. Germline loops: CDR1 SQVTM, CDR2 ANQGSEA. The CDR3 contains 14 residues. The V end lost 7 bases, the J end lost 7 bases, and 20 bases lay between the germline ends. CDR3 residues: CSAATGSGGQPQHF. The CDR3 nucleotides are TGCAGCGCCGCGACTGGGAGCGGAGGGCAGCCCCAGCATTTT.

The chain has TRBV5-1 and TRBJ2-3, with 10 bases matching TRBD2. The V segment lost 2 bases and the J segment 0 bases; nucleotides outside the gene matches: 18. This CDR3 has 21 residues. In germline, CDR1 is SGHRS, CDR2 YFSETQ. As DNA, the CDR3 is TGCGCCAGCAGCTTTTTGGCTAGCGGGGGAGAAGACGAAACTAGCACAGATACGCAGTATTTT. Protein sequence: CASSFLASGGEDETSTDTQYF.

The chain employs TRBV12-3 or TRBV12-4 and TRBJ1-2; 9 bases are shared with TRBD1. The CDR3 has 15 residues. Trimming took 7 bases from V and 8 from J; bases not matched to a gene: 14. The CDR3 reads CASTLGQGGIYGYTF. For the CDR3, the DNA is TGTGCCAGCACCTTGGGACAGGGAGGGATCTACGGCTACACCTTC.